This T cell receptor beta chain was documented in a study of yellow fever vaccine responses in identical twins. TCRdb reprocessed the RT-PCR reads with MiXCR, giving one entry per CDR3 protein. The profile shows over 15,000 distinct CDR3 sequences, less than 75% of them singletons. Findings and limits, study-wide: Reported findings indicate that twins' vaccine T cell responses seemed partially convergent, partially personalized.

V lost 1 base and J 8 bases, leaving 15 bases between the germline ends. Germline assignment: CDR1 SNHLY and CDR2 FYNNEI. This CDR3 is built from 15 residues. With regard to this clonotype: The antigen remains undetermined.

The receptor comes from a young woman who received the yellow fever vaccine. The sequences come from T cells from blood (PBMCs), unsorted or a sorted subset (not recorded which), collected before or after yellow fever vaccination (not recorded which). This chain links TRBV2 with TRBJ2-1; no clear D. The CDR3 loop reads CASSEDSSGDDEQFF. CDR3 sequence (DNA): TGTGCCAGCAGTGAAGACTCTTCGGGTGACGATGAGCAGTTCTTC.